This TCR beta chain originates from a study of T-cell reconstitution after alpha-beta-depleted transplantation in children. As to this clonotype: Its target is not known. Since a much larger clone is just one base distant, this may be a read error.

Preparing the TCRbeta library involved the use of unique molecular identifiers. TCRdb itself ran the PCR reads through MiXCR, one entry per CDR3 protein. The table includes roughly 150,000 distinct CDR3 sequences, around 10% detected once. Study-wide findings and caveats: Most T-cell counts and diversity one year after the transplant came from T cells that were newly produced. The origin of high day-60 TCRbeta diversity in some patients lay in surviving recipient T cells and thymic progenitors.

In germline, CDR1 is DFQATT, CDR2 SNEGSKA (reference sequence). The CDR3 sequence is 13 residues long. V gene TRBV20-1 combines with J gene TRBJ2-5; 7 bases are a match to TRBD2. This receptor was identified in a boy aged 2 to 10 with acute myeloid leukemia, due to receive a stem cell transplant. Here the sequenced sample was PBMCs, taken before TCRalphabeta/CD19-depleted stem cell transplant. The CDR3 protein is CSARTPGGETPYF. Here the CDR3 DNA reads TGCAGTGCAAGGACACCTGGGGGGGAGACCCCGTACTTC.